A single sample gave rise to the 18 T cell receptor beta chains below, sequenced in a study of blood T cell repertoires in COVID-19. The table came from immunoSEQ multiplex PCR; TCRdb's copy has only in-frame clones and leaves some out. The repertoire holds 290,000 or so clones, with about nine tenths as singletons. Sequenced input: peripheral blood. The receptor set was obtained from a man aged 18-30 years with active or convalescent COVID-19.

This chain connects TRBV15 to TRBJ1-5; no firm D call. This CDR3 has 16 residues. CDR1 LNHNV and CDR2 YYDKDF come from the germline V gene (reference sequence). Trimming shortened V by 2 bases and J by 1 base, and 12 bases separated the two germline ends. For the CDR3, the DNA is TGTGCCACCAGCAGAAACCTAGGAGGGAGCAATCAGCCCCAGCATTTT. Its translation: CATSRNLGGSNQPQHF.

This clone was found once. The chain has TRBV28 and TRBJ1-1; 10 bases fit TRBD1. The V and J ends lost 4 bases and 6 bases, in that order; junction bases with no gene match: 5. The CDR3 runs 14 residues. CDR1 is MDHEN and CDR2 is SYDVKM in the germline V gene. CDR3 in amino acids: CASSSGTGESEAFF. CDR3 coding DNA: TGTGCCAGCAGTTCGGGGACAGGGGAGTCTGAAGCTTTCTTT.

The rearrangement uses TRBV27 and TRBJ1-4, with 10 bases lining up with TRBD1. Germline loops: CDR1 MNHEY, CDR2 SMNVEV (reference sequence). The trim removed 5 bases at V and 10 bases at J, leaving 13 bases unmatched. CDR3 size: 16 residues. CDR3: CASSLHRDRGAGKLFF. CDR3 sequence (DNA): TGTGCCAGCAGTCTGCACCGGGACAGGGGAGCCGGAAAACTGTTTTTT.

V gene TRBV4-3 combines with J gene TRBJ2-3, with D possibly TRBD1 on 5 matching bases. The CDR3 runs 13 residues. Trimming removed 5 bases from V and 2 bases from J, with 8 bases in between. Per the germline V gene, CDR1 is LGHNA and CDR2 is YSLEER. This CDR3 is CASSVGHTDTQYF. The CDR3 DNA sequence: TGCGCCAGCAGCGTGGGGCACACAGATACGCAGTATTTT.

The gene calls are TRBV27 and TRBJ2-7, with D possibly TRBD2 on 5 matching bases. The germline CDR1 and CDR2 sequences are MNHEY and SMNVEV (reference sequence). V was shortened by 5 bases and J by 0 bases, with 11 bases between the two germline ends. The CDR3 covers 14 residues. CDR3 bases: TGTGCCAGCAGTCGGACTCCGAGCTCCTACGAGCAGTACTTC. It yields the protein CASSRTPSSYEQYF.

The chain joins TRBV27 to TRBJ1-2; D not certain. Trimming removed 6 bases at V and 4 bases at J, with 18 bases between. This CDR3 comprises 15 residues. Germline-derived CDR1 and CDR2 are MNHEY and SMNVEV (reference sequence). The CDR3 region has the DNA TGTGCCAGCAGCCAAGAAAGGACGGGAGCCTATGGCTACACCTTC. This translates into CASSQERTGAYGYTF.

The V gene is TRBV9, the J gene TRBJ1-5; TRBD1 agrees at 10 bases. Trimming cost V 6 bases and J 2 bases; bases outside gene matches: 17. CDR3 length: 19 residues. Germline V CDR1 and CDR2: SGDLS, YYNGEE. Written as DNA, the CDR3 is TGTGCCAGCATCCTTCCGCCCCCGACAGGGGGCAGAGGCAATCAGCCCCAGCATTTT. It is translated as CASILPPPTGGRGNQPQHF.

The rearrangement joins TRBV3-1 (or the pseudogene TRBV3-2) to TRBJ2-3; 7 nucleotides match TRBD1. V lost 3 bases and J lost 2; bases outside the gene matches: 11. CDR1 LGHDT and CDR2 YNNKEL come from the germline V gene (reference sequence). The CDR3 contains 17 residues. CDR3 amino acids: CASSHLRRDSYTDTQYF. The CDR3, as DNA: TGTGCCAGCAGCCACCTAAGACGGGACAGCTACACAGATACGCAGTATTTT.

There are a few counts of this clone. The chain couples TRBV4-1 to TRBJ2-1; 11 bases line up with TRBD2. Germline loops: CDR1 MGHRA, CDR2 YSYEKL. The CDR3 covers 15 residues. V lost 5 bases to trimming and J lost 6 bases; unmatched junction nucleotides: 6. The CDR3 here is CASSETSGDANEQFF. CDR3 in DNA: TGCGCCAGCAGCGAGACTAGCGGGGACGCCAATGAGCAGTTCTTC.

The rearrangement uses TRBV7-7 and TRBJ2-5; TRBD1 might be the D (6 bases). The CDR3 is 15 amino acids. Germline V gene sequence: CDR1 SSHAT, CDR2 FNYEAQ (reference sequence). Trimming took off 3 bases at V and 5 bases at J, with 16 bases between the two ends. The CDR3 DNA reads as TGTGCCAGCAGCTTGTCCAGGGGAACTTGGGAGACCCAGTACTTC. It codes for CASSLSRGTWETQYF.

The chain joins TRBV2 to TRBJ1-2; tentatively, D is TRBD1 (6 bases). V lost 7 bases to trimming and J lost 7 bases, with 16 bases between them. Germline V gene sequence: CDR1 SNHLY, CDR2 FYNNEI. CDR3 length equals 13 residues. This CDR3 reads CASTDSPRGGYTF. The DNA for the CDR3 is TGTGCCAGCACGGACAGCCCAAGGGGTGGCTACACCTTC.

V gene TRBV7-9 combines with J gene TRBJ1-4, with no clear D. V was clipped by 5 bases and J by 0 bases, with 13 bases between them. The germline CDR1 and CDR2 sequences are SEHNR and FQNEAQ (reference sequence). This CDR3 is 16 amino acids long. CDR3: CASSPNAATTNEKLFF. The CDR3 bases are TGTGCCAGCAGCCCCAATGCGGCAACAACTAATGAAAAACTGTTTTTT. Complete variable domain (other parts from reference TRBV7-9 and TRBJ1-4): DTGVSQNPRHKITKRGQNVTFRCDPISEHNRLYWYRQTLGQGPEFLTYFQNEAQLEKSRLLSDRFSAERPKGSFSTLEIQRTEQGDSAMYLCASSPNAATTNEKLFFGSGTQLSVL.

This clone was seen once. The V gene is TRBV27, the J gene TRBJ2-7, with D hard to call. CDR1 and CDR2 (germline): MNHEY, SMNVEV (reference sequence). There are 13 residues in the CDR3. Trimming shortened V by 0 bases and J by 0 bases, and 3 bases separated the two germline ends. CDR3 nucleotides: TGTGCCAGCAGTTTATCAGCCTCCTACGAGCAGTACTTC. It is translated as CASSLSASYEQYF.

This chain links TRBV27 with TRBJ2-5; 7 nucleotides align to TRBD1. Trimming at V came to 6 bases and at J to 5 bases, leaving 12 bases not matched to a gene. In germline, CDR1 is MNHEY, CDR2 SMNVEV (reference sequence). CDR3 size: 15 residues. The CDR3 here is CASSYGQVGTETQYF. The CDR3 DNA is TGTGCCAGCAGCTACGGACAGGTCGGGACCGAGACCCAGTACTTC.

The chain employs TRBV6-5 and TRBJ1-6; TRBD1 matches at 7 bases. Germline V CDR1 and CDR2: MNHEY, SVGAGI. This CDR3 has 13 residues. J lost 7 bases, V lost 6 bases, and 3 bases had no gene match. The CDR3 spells CASRGQANSPLHF. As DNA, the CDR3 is TGTGCCAGCAGAGGACAGGCAAATTCACCCCTCCACTTT.

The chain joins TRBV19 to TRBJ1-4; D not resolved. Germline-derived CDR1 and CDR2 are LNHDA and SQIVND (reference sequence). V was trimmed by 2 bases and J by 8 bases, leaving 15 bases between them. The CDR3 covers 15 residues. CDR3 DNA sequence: TGTGCCAGTAGTATATCCACCAAGGGAGGAGAAAAACTGTTTTTT. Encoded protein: CASSISTKGGEKLFF.

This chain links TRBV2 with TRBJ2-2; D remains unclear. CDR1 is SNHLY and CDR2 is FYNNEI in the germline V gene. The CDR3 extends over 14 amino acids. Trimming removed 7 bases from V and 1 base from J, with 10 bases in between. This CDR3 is CASMGSRNTGELFF. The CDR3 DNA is TGTGCCAGCATGGGTAGCAGGAACACCGGGGAGCTGTTTTTT.

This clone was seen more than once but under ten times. This chain's CDR3 is CASSWGGGYTF. CDR3 sequence (DNA): TGTGCCAGCTCCTGGGGGGGAGGCTACACCTTC. The rearrangement uses TRBV12-3 or TRBV12-4 and TRBJ1-2; TRBD1 is a possible D gene (5 bases). The CDR3 sequence is 11 residues long. Deletions cut 8 bases from V and 8 bases from J, with 12 bases between.